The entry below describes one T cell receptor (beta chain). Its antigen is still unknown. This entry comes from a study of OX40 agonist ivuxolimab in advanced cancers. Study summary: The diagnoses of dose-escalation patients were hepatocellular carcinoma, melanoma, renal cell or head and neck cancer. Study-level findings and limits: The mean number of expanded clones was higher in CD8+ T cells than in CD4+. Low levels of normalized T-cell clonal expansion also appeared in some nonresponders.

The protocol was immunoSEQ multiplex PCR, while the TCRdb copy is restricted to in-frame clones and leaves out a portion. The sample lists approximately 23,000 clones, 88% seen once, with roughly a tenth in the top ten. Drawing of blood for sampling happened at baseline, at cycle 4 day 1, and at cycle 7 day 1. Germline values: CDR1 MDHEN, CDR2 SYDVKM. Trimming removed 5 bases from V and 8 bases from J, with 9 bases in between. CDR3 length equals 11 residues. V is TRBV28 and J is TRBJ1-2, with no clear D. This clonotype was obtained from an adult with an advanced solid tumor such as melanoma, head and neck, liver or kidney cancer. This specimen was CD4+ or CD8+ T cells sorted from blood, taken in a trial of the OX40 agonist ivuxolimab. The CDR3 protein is CASSIRQGYTF. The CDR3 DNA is TGTGCCAGCAGTATCAGACAAGGCTACACCTTC.